This record covers a single T cell receptor (beta chain). The length of the CDR3 is 14 residues. V shed 7 bases and J shed 7 bases, with 19 bases lying between them. In germline, CDR1 is MDHEN, CDR2 SYDVKM. This sample is drawn from a study of blood T cell repertoires in COVID-19. Study at large: Italy, Spain and the United States were the sources of the convalescent and acute COVID-19 samples. From T cells, B-cell-depleted T cells, or PBMCs came the material, which was cDNA or gDNA.

Original data processing: How many nucleated cells were present was estimated from reference gene primer amplification. Repertoires were generated with immunoSEQ multiplex PCR, while TCRdb's copy carries only in-frame clones and drops some. The V and J calls and clone size were taken over from that table, and D and trimming were inferred from the DNA. The sample has 140,000 or so clones; 75% to 90% are singletons. This receptor was obtained from a woman aged 55-69 years with active COVID-19. The specimen sequenced was peripheral blood. The V gene is TRBV28, the J gene TRBJ1-1; no definite D call. DNA of the CDR3: TGTGCCAGCAAAACAGTGGCCCCACAAGGTGAAGCTTTCTTT. Amino acid sequence: CASKTVAPQGEAFF.